The present T cell receptor beta chain was sequenced within a study of blood T cell repertoires in COVID-19. Per the authors' pipeline: Estimation of nucleated cell counts relied on the amplification of reference gene primers. Sequencing used immunoSEQ multiplex PCR; TCRdb keeps in-frame clones, though not all of them. The DNA gave D and trimming, while V, J and clone size come from that table. This sample has hundreds of thousands of clones, with around four fifths found just once. This CDR3 contains 16 residues. CDR1 is LNHDA, CDR2 SQIVND, per germline (reference sequence). Trimming at V came to 5 bases and at J to 2 bases, leaving 6 bases not matched to a gene.

The sample consisted of peripheral blood. This chain joins TRBV19 and TRBJ1-3; TRBD1 matches at 10 bases. The TCR was taken from a woman aged 45 to 65 with acute or convalescent COVID-19. Here the CDR3 DNA reads TGTGCCAGTAGTCTGCCGGGACAGGGGACTGGAAACACCATATATTTT. This encodes CASSLPGQGTGNTIYF.